These 26 T cell receptor beta chains originate from one sample sequenced in a study of response to subunit inactivated influenza vaccine. Using its own MiXCR run on the RT-PCR reads, TCRdb lists one record per CDR3 protein. This sample has roughly 460,000 distinct CDR3 sequences; about a tenth occur once, and the top ten carry 9.5% to 15%. Sequenced here: PBMCs from blood, sampled 45 days after vaccination. These receptors came from a man aged 45 to 65 who received an inactivated influenza vaccine.

This clonotype was picked up a small number of times. The CDR3 DNA is TGCAGAGGGACTAGCACAGATACGCAGTATTTT. As protein: CRGTSTDTQYF. This rearrangement joins TRBV20-1 to TRBJ2-3; TRBD2 is a possible D gene (6 bases). Germline CDR1 and CDR2: DFQATT and SNEGSKA (reference sequence). The CDR3 totals 11 residues.

This chain joins TRBV11-2 and TRBJ2-1; 9 bases fit TRBD1. The CDR3 spans 16 residues. Germline V gives CDR1 SGHAT, CDR2 FQNNGV. Unmatched junction bases numbered 6, after V lost 0 bases and J lost 6 bases. The CDR3 nucleotides read TGTGCCAGCAGCTTAGAACAGGGGGCGCGAGGCAATGAGCAGTTCTTC. Its protein is CASSLEQGARGNEQFF. Supplemented by reference TRBV11-2 and TRBJ2-1, the full variable domain reads EAGVAQSPRYKIIEKRQSVAFWCNPISGHATLYWYQQILGQGPKLLIQFQNNGVVDDSQLPKDRFSAERLKGVDSTLKIQPAKLEDSAVYLCASSLEQGARGNEQFFGPGTRLTVL.

This clonotype was seen a few times. This chain connects TRBV4-2 to TRBJ2-1, with TRBD2 identical over 8 bases. The ends lost 3 bases at V and 0 bases at J; junction bases unmatched: 13. This CDR3 comprises 19 residues. Germline V gives CDR1 LGHNA, CDR2 YNFKEQ. Here the CDR3 reads CASSHAFIKGTSSYNEQFF. The CDR3 DNA reads TGTGCCAGCAGCCACGCGTTCATTAAAGGGACTAGCTCCTACAATGAGCAGTTCTTC.

This clonotype was seen many times. The J gene is TRBJ2-5, the V gene TRBV29-1; 7 positions agree with TRBD1. The trim removed 0 bases at V and 5 bases at J, leaving 6 bases unmatched. Germline V gives CDR1 SQVTM, CDR2 ANQGSEA. This CDR3 spans 14 amino acids. The CDR3 region is CSVEEGRGRETQYF. The CDR3 region has the DNA TGCAGCGTTGAAGAGGGTAGGGGGCGGGAGACCCAGTACTTC.

V usage is TRBV12-3 or TRBV12-4 and J usage is TRBJ2-7; TRBD2 matches 9 bases. The CDR3 runs 14 residues. Trimming removed 3 bases from V and 5 bases from J; junction bases left unmatched: 5. CDR3 in amino acids: CASSLRGGWNEQYF. The DNA for the CDR3 is TGTGCCAGCAGTTTGCGGGGGGGGTGGAACGAGCAGTACTTC.

The chain has TRBV11-2 and TRBJ2-5; tentatively, D is TRBD2 (6 bases). Germline V lookup: CDR1 SGHAT, CDR2 FQNNGV. CDR3 size: 15 residues. V was clipped by 5 bases and J by 0 bases, with 13 bases between them. The CDR3 DNA sequence: TGTGCCAGCAGCACAGCCCGGGGGTACCAAGAGACCCAGTACTTC. The encoded protein is CASSTARGYQETQYF.

This clonotype was recorded a few times. The rearrangement uses TRBV6-2 or TRBV6-3 and TRBJ2-2; the match to TRBD1 covers 7 bases. V lost 5 bases to trimming and J lost 4 bases; unmatched junction nucleotides: 4. The CDR3 has 14 amino acids. Germline CDR1 and CDR2: MNHEY and SVGEGT. CDR3 amino acids: CASSRQGITGELFF. In DNA, the CDR3 is TGTGCCAGCAGTCGACAGGGAATCACCGGGGAGCTGTTTTTT.

The rearrangement links TRBV4-2 to TRBJ2-4; 7 nucleotides agree with TRBD1. V was pared by 0 bases and J by 0 bases, with 11 bases of the junction left unmatched. This CDR3 has 19 residues. Germline assignment: CDR1 LGHNA and CDR2 YNFKEQ. The CDR3 DNA sequence: TGTGCCAGCAGCCAAGATATGGCTAGAGGGGGCCCAGCCAAAAACATTCAGTACTTC. This gives the protein CASSQDMARGGPAKNIQYF.

This clonotype was seen at least ten times. The chain couples TRBV28 to TRBJ1-1; D gene uncertain. The V gene's germline CDR1 is MDHEN and CDR2 SYDVKM. The length of the CDR3 is 11 residues. V was trimmed by 8 bases and J by 2 bases, leaving 6 bases between them. The CDR3 sequence: CASQRNTEAFF. The CDR3 DNA reads as TGTGCCAGCCAGAGAAACACTGAAGCTTTCTTT. Filled out from reference TRBV28 and TRBJ1-1, the complete variable domain reads DVKVTQSSRYLVKRTGEKVFLECVQDMDHENMFWYRQDPGLGLRLIYFSYDVKMKEKGDIPEGYSVSREKKERFSLILESASTNQTSMYLCASQRNTEAFFGQGTRLTVV.

This clonotype was recorded many times. V is TRBV28 and J is TRBJ1-5; 7 bases align to TRBD1. The junction had 7 bases not matched to a gene; V was cut back by 3 bases and J by 2 bases. The germline CDR1 and CDR2 sequences are MDHEN and SYDVKM. The CDR3 sequence is 16 residues long. DNA for the CDR3: TGTGCCAGCAGTTTGACCCTTGGACAGGGCAATCAGCCCCAGCATTTT. This translates into CASSLTLGQGNQPQHF.

This clonotype has just a few counts. V and J are TRBV7-2 and TRBJ2-2; D is unresolved. The germline V gene encodes CDR1 SGHTA and CDR2 FQGNSA. V was trimmed by 4 bases and J by 5 bases, leaving 8 bases between them. The CDR3 sequence is 13 residues long. CDR3 in amino acids: CASSSGRTGELFF. The CDR3 DNA reads as TGTGCCAGCAGCTCCGGACGGACCGGGGAGCTGTTTTTT.

This clonotype was picked up many times. The chain has TRBV29-1 and TRBJ2-7; 10 nucleotides agree with TRBD2. The trim removed 7 bases at V and 2 bases at J, leaving 5 bases unmatched. CDR1 and CDR2 (germline): SQVTM, ANQGSEA. The CDR3 is 13 residues long. Written as DNA, the CDR3 is TGCAGCGCCGAGCGGGAGGGCACCTACGAGCAGTACTTC. Translating gives CSAEREGTYEQYF.

This clonotype came up many times. V and J are TRBV7-2 and TRBJ2-7; tentatively, D is TRBD1 or TRBD2 (5 bases each). V lost 3 bases to trimming and J lost 5 bases, with 14 bases between them. The length of the CDR3 is 14 residues. Germline assignment: CDR1 SGHTA and CDR2 FQGNSA. DNA for the CDR3: TGTGCCAGCAGCTTCATTGGGGCTAGCCACGAGCAGTACTTC. Its translation: CASSFIGASHEQYF. The full variable domain, with the rest looked up from reference TRBV7-2 and TRBJ2-7, is GAGVSQSPSNKVTEKGKDVELRCDPISGHTALYWYRQSLGQGLEFLIYFQGNSAPDKSGLPSDRFSAERTGGSVSTLTIQRTQQEDSAVYLCASSFIGASHEQYFGPGTRLTVT.

This clonotype has at least ten counts. CDR3 bases: TGTGCCAGCAGCCACGGGACGGCGAGCTCCTACGAGCAGTACTTC. This sequence encodes CASSHGTASSYEQYF. The chain carries TRBV11-2 and TRBJ2-7; D is perhaps TRBD1 or TRBD2 (5 bases each). The germline CDR1 and CDR2 sequences are SGHAT and FQNNGV. This CDR3 has 15 residues. Between the trimmed V and J ends, which lost 5 bases and 0 bases, there was a span of 14 bases.

CDR3 sequence reads: CASSQVWGGYQETQYF. The DNA for the CDR3 is TGTGCCAGCAGCCAGGTGTGGGGGGGGTACCAAGAGACCCAGTACTTC. This sequence joins TRBV3-1 and TRBJ2-5, with 7 bases that match TRBD2. The CDR3 is made up of 16 amino acids. The V gene end was trimmed by 3 bases and the J gene end by 0 bases; junction bases not matched to a gene: 7. Germline-derived CDR1 and CDR2 are LGHDT and YNNKEL (reference sequence).

The rearrangement links TRBV20-1 to TRBJ1-2; D gene uncertain. The CDR3 has 13 residues. The V and J ends lost 6 bases and 4 bases respectively, with 15 bases between them. Germline-derived CDR1 and CDR2 are DFQATT and SNEGSKA (reference sequence). The CDR3 loop is CSAGFQLLYGYTF. The DNA of the CDR3 is TGCAGTGCCGGATTCCAACTCCTCTATGGCTACACCTTC.

The chain employs TRBV7-6 and TRBJ2-1, with TRBD2 matching over 10 bases. CDR3 length: 16 residues. V lost 1 base and J lost 8; bases outside the gene matches: 8. CDR1 SGHVS and CDR2 FNYEAQ come from the germline V gene. The CDR3, as DNA: TGTGCCAGCAGCTTAGAAGGAGCGGGAGGGTGGTATGAGCAGTTCTTC. It translates to CASSLEGAGGWYEQFF. The full variable domain, its missing parts supplied by reference TRBV7-6 and TRBJ2-1, is GAGVSQSPRYKVTKRGQDVALRCDPISGHVSLYWYRQALGQGPEFLTYFNYEAQQDKSGLPNDRFSAERPEGSISTLTIQRTEQRDSAMYRCASSLEGAGGWYEQFFGPGTRLTVL.

This clonotype was picked up a small number of times. The genes are TRBV5-1 and TRBJ2-3, with 9 bases aligning to TRBD1. J gave up 0 bases and V 3 bases, and 5 bases lay outside the gene matches. Germline CDR1 is SGHRS and CDR2 is YFSETQ. The CDR3 has 16 amino acids. DNA of the CDR3: TGCGCCAGCAGCTCTCCGACAGGGGGGAGCACAGATACGCAGTATTTT. It codes for CASSSPTGGSTDTQYF.

This clonotype was observed a few times. The CDR3 protein is CASSYDVWDTEAFF. The CDR3 nucleotides read TGTGCCAGCAGTTACGATGTGTGGGACACTGAAGCTTTCTTT. The chain has TRBV6-2 or TRBV6-3 and TRBJ1-1; D uncertain. The CDR3 runs 14 residues. V was cut by 2 bases and J by 3 bases, with 10 bases left in between. CDR1 is MNHEY and CDR2 is SVGEGT in the germline V gene.

This clonotype was detected ten times or more. Here the CDR3 DNA reads TGTGCCAGCAGTTCGCGCGGGGGGAGCTCCTACAATGAGCAGTTCTTC. Its translation: CASSSRGGSSYNEQFF. The rearrangement uses TRBV12-3 or TRBV12-4 and TRBJ2-1, with 8 bases that match TRBD2. This CDR3 has 16 residues. The junction had 5 bases not matched to a gene; V was cut back by 4 bases and J by 0 bases.

This clonotype was seen a few times. The chain recombines TRBV7-9 with TRBJ2-1, with D possibly matching TRBD1 (6 bases). The CDR3 runs 13 residues. V shed 1 base and J shed 10 bases, with 11 bases lying between them. Germline V gene data show CDR1 as SEHNR and CDR2 as FQNEAQ (reference sequence). The CDR3 sequence is CASSLGTAKEQFF. DNA of the CDR3: TGTGCCAGCAGCTTAGGGACAGCCAAGGAGCAGTTCTTC.

This clonotype was counted many times. The chain uses TRBV29-1 and TRBJ2-3; D is ambiguous. Germline V CDR1 and CDR2: SQVTM, ANQGSEA. The CDR3 contains 12 residues. V lost 4 bases to trimming and J lost 9 bases, with 14 bases between them. The CDR3 bases are TGCAGCGTTGGCCCGGGCAGTGGGACGCAGTATTTT. Translating it yields CSVGPGSGTQYF.

In its sample, this clonotype was seen a few times. This CDR3 reads CASSESGLTYYEQYF. Written as DNA, the CDR3 is TGCGCCAGCAGTGAGTCCGGACTTACCTACTACGAGCAGTACTTC. This sequence joins TRBV10-2 and TRBJ2-7; D possibly corresponds to TRBD2 (5 bases). The CDR3 contains 15 residues. The germline V gene encodes CDR1 WSHSY and CDR2 SAAADI. V gave up 0 bases and J gave up 3 bases, with 12 bases separating them.

This clonotype was detected only a few times. The V and J genes are TRBV6-2 or TRBV6-3 and TRBJ2-1; TRBD2 matches at 9 bases. V trimming: 11 bases; J trimming: 3 bases; junction bases outside the gene matches: 5. The germline gives CDR1 MNHEY, CDR2 SVGEGT. CDR3 size: 13 residues. The CDR3 reads CAASGGHYNEQFF. CDR3 DNA: TGTGCCGCAAGCGGGGGGCACTACAATGAGCAGTTCTTC.

The chain links TRBV27 to TRBJ2-3; perhaps D is TRBD1 or TRBD2 (6 bases each). The V and J ends lost 1 base and 1 base respectively, with 12 bases between them. Germline CDR1 is MNHEY and CDR2 is SMNVEV (reference sequence). The CDR3 runs to 16 residues. Written as DNA, the CDR3 is TGTGCCAGCAGTTTATTCGGGGGCTGGGGCACAGATACGCAGTATTTT. Encoded protein: CASSLFGGWGTDTQYF.

This clonotype was detected ten times or more. This sequence joins TRBV20-1 and TRBJ2-5; unclear D gene. Germline V lookup: CDR1 DFQATT, CDR2 SNEGSKA (reference sequence). Trimming removed 5 bases at V and 5 bases at J, with 6 bases between. The CDR3 covers 10 residues. CDR3 coding DNA: TGCAGTGCTTTGAGGGAGACCCAGTACTTC. Translated: CSALRETQYF.